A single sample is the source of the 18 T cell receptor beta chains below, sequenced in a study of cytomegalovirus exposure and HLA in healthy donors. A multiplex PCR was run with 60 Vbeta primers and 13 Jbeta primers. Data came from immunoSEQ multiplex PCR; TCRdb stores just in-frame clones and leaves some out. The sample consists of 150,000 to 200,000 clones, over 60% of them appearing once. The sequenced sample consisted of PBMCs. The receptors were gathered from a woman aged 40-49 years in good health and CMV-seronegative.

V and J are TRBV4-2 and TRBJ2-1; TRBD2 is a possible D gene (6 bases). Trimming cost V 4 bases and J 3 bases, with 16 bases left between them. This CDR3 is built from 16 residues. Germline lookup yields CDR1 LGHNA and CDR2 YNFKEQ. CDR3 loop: CASSPNLAHLYNEQFF. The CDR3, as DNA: TGTGCCAGCAGCCCAAACCTAGCGCACCTCTACAATGAGCAGTTCTTC.

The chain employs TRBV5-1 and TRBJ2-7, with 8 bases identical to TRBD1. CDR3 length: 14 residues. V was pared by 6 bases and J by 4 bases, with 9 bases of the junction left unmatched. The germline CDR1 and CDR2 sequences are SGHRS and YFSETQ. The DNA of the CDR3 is TGCGCCAGCAACCCGGGGACAGGCCTGTACGAGCAGTACTTC. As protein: CASNPGTGLYEQYF. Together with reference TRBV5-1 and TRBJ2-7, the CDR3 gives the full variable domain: KAGVTQTPRYLIKTRGQQVTLSCSPISGHRSVSWYQQTPGQGLQFLFEYFSETQRNKGNFPGRFSGRQFSNSRSEMNVSTLELGDSALYLCASNPGTGLYEQYFGPGTRLTVT.

CDR3 nucleotides: TGTGCCAGCAGTGTTGAGGGACAATCGAACACTGAAGCTTTCTTT. It specifies CASSVEGQSNTEAFF. The V and J genes are TRBV6-5 and TRBJ1-1; D might be TRBD1 (6 bases). The CDR3 has 15 amino acids. The germline V and J ends were trimmed by 5 bases and 1 base, with 14 bases remaining between them. Germline V CDR1 and CDR2: MNHEY, SVGAGI.

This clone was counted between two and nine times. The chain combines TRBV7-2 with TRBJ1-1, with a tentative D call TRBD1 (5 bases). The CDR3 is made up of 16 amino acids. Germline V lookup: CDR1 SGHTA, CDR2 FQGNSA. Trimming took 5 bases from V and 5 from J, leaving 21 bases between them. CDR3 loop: CASSQRPPLGGTEAFF. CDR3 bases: TGTGCCAGCAGCCAACGCCCTCCTCTGGGGGGAACTGAAGCTTTCTTT.

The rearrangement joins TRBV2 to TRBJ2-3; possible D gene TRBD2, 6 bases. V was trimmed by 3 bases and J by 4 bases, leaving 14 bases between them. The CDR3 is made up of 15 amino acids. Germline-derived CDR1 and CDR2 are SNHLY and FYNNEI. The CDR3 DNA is TGTGCCAGCAGTGAGTTGGGATTAGCGGCAGATACGCAGTATTTT. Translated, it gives CASSELGLAADTQYF.

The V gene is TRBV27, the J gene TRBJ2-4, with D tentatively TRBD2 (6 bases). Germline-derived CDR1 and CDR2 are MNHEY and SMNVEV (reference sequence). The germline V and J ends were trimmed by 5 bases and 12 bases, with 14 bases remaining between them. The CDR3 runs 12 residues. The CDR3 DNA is TGTGCCAGCAGTCCCCAGGGAGGTGGTCAGTACTTC. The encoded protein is CASSPQGGGQYF.

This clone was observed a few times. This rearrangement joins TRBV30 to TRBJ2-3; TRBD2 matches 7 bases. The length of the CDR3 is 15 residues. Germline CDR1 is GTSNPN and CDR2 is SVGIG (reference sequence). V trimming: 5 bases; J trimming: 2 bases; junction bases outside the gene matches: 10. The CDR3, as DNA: TGTGCCTGGGATCAACGGGGAGGGGCCACAGATACGCAGTATTTT. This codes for CAWDQRGGATDTQYF.

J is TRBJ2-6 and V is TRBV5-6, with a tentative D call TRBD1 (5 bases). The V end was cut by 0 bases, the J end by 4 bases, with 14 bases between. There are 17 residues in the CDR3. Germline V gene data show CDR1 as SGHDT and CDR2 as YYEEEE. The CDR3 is CASSLVWQGSGANVLTF. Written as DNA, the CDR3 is TGTGCCAGCAGCTTGGTCTGGCAGGGTTCAGGGGCCAACGTCCTGACTTTC.

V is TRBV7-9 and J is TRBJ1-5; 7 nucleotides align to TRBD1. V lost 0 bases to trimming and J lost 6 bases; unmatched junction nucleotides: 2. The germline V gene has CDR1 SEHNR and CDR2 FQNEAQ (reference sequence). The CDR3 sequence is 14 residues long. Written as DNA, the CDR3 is TGTGCCAGCAGCTTAGCGGGGACAGCTCAGCCCCAGCATTTT. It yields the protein CASSLAGTAQPQHF.

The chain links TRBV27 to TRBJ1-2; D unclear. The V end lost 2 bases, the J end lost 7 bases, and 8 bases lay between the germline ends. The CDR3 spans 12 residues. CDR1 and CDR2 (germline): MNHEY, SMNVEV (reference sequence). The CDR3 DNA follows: TGTGCCAGCAGTTTACTAGGCGGTGGCTACACCTTC. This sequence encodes CASSLLGGGYTF.

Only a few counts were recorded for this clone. The CDR3 DNA reads as TGTGCCAGCAGCCAGGGACAGGGGGCACATACGCAGTATTTT. The encoded protein is CASSQGQGAHTQYF. The chain links TRBV7-3 to TRBJ2-3, with 12 nucleotides matching TRBD1. The CDR3 contains 14 residues. With V trimmed by 5 bases and J by 7 bases, 4 bases remained unmatched. Germline V lookup: CDR1 SGHTA, CDR2 FQGTGA.

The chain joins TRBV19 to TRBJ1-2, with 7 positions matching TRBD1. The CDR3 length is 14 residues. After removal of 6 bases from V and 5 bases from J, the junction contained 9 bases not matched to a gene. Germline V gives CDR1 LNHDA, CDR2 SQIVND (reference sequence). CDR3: CASRRGTALYGYTF. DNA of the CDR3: TGTGCCAGTAGACGCGGGACAGCTTTATATGGCTACACCTTC.

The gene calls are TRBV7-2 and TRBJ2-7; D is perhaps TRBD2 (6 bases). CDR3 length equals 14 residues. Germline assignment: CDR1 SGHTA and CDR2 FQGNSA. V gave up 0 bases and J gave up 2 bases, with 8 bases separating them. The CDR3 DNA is TGTGCCAGCAGCTTAGCTCTAGCGCCCTACGAGCAGTACTTC. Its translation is CASSLALAPYEQYF.

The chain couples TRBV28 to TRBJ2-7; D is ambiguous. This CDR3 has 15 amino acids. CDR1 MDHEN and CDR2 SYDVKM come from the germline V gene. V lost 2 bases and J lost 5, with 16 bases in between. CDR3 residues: CASSLGPSRVHEQYV. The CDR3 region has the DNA TGTGCCAGCAGTTTAGGCCCCTCACGGGTCCACGAGCAGTACGTC.

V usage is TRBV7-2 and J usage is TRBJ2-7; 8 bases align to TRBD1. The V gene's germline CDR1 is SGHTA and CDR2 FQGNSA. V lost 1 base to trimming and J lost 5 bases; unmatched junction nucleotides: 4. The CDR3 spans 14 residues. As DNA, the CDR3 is TGTGCCAGCAGCTTAGGACAGGGGTCCAACGAGCAGTACTTC. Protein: CASSLGQGSNEQYF.

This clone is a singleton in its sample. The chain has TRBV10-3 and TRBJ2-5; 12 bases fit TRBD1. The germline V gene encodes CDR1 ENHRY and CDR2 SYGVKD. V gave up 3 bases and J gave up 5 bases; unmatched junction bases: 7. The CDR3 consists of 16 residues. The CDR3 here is CAISDIPGQGAETQYF. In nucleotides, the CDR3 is TGTGCCATCAGTGATATCCCGGGACAGGGGGCGGAGACCCAGTACTTC.

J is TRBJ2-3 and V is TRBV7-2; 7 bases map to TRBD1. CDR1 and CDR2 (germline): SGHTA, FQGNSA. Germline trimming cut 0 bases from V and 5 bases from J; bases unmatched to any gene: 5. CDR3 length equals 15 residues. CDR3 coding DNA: TGTGCCAGCAGCTTAGCAATAGGGGGCGTAGATACGCAGTATTTT. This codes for CASSLAIGGVDTQYF.

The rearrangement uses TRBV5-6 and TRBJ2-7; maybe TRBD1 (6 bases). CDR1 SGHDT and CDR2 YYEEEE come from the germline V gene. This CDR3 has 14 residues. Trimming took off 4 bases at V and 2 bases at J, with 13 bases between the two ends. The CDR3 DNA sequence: TGTGCCAGCAGCAACCGACAGGAAACCTACGAGCAGTACGTC. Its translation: CASSNRQETYEQYV.